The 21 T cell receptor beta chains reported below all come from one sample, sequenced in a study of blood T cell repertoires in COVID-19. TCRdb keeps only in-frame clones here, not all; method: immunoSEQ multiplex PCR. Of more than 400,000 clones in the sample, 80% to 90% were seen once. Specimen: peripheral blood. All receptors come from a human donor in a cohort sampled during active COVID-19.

In DNA form, the CDR3 reads TGTGCCAGCAGCCCGAGTGGGGAGGTCTATGGCTACACCTTC. This gives the protein CASSPSGEVYGYTF. The chain recombines TRBV7-9 with TRBJ1-2; D not resolved. This CDR3 is built from 14 residues. The germline V and J ends were trimmed by 5 bases and 4 bases, with 14 bases remaining between them. CDR1 is SEHNR, CDR2 FQNEAQ, per germline (reference sequence). The full variable domain, its missing parts supplied by reference TRBV7-9 and TRBJ1-2, is DTGVSQNPRHKITKRGQNVTFRCDPISEHNRLYWYRQTLGQGPEFLTYFQNEAQLEKSRLLSDRFSAERPKGSFSTLEIQRTEQGDSAMYLCASSPSGEVYGYTFGSGTRLTVV.

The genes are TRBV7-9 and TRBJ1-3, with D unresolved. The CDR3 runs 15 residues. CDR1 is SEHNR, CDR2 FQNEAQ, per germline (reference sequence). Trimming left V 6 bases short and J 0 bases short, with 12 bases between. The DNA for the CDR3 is TGTGCCAGCAGTTTAAACTTTGACTCTGGAAACACCATATATTTT. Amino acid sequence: CASSLNFDSGNTIYF.

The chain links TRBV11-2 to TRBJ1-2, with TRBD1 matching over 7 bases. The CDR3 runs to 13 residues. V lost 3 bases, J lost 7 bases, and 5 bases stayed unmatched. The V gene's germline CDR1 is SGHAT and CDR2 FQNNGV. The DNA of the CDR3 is TGTGCCAGCAGCTTCTCAGGGGGAGGTGGCTACACCTTC. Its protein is CASSFSGGGGYTF.

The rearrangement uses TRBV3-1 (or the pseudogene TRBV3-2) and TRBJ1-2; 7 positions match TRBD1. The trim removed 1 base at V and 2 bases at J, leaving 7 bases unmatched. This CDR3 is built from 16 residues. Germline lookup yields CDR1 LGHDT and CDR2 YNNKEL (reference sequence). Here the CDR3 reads CASSQAYLQGNYGYTF. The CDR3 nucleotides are TGTGCCAGCAGCCAAGCGTACCTACAGGGGAACTATGGCTACACCTTC.

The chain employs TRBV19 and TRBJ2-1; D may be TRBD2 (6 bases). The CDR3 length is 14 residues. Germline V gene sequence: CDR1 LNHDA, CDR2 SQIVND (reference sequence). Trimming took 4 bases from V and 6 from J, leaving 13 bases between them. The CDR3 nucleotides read TGTGCCAGTAGTACCCTCGGGAGTTTCAATGAGCAGTTCTTC. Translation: CASSTLGSFNEQFF.

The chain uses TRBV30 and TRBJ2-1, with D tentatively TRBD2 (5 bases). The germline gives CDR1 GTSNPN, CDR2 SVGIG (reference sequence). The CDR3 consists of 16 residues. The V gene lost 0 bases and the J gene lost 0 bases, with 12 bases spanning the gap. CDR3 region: CAWSVAGRHSYNEQFF. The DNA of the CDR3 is TGTGCCTGGAGTGTAGCTGGGAGACACTCCTACAATGAGCAGTTCTTC.

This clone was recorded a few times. The CDR3 nucleotides read TGTGCCAGCAGCTTAGATAGCTGGCAGAGGACCTACGAGCAGTACTTC. It specifies CASSLDSWQRTYEQYF. The chain employs TRBV11-2 and TRBJ2-7; the D is unclear. CDR1 is SGHAT and CDR2 is FQNNGV in the germline V gene. Trimming took off 0 bases at V and 2 bases at J, with 14 bases between the two ends. CDR3 length: 16 residues.

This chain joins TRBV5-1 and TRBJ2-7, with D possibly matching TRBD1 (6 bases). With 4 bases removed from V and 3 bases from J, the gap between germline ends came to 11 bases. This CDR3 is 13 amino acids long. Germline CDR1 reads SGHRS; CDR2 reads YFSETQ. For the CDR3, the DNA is TGCGCCAGCAGCCGGGACAACGTCTACGAGCAGTACTTC. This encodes CASSRDNVYEQYF.

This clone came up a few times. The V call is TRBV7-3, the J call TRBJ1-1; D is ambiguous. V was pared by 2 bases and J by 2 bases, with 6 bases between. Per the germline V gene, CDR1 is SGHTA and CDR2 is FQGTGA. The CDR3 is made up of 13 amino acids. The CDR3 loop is CASSLQQNTEAFF. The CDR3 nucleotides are TGTGCCAGCAGCTTACAACAAAACACTGAAGCTTTCTTT.

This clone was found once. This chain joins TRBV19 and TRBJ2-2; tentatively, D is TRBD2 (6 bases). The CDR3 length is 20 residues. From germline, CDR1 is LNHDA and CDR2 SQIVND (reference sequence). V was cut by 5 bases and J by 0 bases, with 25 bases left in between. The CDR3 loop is CASSQNRRRGFIPNTGELFF. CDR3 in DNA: TGTGCCAGTAGTCAAAACCGCAGGAGGGGCTTTATCCCGAACACCGGGGAGCTGTTTTTT. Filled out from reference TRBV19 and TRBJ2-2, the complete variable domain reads DGGITQSPKYLFRKEGQNVTLSCEQNLNHDAMYWYRQDPGQGLRLIYYSQIVNDFQKGDIAEGYSVSREKKESFPLTVTSAQKNPTAFYLCASSQNRRRGFIPNTGELFFGEGSRLTVL.

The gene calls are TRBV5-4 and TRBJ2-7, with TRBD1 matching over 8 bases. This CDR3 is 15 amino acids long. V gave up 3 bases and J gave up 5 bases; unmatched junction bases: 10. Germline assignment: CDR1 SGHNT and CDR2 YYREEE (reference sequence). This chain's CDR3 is CASSSSTGVHDEQYF. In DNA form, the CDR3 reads TGTGCCAGCAGCTCCTCGACAGGGGTTCACGACGAGCAGTACTTC.

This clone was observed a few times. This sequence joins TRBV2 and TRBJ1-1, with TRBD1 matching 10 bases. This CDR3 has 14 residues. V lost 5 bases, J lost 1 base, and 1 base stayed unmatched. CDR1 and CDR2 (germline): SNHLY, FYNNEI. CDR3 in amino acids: CASSRQGANTEAFF. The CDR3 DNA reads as TGTGCCAGCAGTCGACAGGGGGCGAACACTGAAGCTTTCTTT.

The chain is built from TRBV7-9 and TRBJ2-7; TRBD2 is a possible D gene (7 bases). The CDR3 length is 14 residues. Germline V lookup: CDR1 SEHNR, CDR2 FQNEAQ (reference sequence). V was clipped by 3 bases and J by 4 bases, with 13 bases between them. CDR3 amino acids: CASSFSGGEYEQYF. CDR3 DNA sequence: TGTGCCAGCAGCTTTTCGGGGGGCGAATACGAGCAGTACTTC.

The CDR3 sequence: CASSRGQLTEAFF. CDR3 nucleotides: TGTGCCAGCAGTAGGGGACAGCTCACTGAAGCTTTCTTT. This rearrangement joins TRBV6-5 to TRBJ1-1, with 7 bases that match TRBD1. Trimming took 5 bases from V and 4 from J; bases not matched to a gene: 4. The CDR3 covers 13 residues. Germline V gene data show CDR1 as MNHEY and CDR2 as SVGAGI.

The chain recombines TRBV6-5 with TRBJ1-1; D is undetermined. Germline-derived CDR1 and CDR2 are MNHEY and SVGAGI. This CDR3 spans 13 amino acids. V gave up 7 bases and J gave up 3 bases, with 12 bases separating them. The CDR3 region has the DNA TGTGCCAGCAAGAGGGAGCGGTACACTGAAGCTTTCTTT. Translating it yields CASKRERYTEAFF.

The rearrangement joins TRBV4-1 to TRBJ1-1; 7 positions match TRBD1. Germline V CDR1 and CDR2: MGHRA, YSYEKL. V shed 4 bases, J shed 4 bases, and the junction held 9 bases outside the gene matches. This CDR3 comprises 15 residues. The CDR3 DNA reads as TGCGCCAGCAGCCGAGATGAAGACAGGGCCACTGAAGCTTTCTTT. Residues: CASSRDEDRATEAFF.

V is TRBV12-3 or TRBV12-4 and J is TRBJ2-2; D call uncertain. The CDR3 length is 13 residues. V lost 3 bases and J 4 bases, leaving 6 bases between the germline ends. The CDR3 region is CASSLGRTGELFF. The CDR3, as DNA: TGTGCCAGCAGTTTGGGCCGCACCGGGGAGCTGTTTTTT.

CDR3 nucleotide sequence: TGTGCCAGCAGCCAGATTCTAGCGGGAGAGTTAAATACGCAGTATTTT. Its translation is CASSQILAGELNTQYF. This rearrangement joins TRBV4-2 to TRBJ2-3; TRBD2 matches 10 bases. The germline V gene has CDR1 LGHNA and CDR2 YNFKEQ. CDR3 length equals 16 residues. The V gene end was trimmed by 3 bases and the J gene end by 7 bases; junction bases not matched to a gene: 10.

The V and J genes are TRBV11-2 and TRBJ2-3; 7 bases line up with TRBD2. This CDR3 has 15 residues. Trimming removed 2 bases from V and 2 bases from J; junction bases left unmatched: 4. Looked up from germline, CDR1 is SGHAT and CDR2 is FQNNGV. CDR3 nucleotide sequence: TGTGCCAGCAGCTTAATAACTAGCGACACAGATACGCAGTATTTT. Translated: CASSLITSDTDTQYF.

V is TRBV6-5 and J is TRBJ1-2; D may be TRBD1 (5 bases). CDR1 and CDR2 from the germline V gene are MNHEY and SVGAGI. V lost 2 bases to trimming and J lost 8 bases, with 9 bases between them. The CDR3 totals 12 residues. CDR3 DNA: TGTGCCAGCAGTTACGGGCAGGGAGGCTACACCTTC. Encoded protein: CASSYGQGGYTF.

The CDR3 sequence: CASSLDLSSYNEQFF. The CDR3 DNA reads TGTGCCAGCAGTTTGGACTTGAGCTCCTACAATGAGCAGTTCTTC. The J gene is TRBJ2-1, the V gene TRBV28, with D possibly being TRBD2 (5 bases). Per germline, CDR1 MDHEN and CDR2 SYDVKM. Trimming shortened V by 3 bases and J by 0 bases, and 9 bases separated the two germline ends. The CDR3 is 15 amino acids.